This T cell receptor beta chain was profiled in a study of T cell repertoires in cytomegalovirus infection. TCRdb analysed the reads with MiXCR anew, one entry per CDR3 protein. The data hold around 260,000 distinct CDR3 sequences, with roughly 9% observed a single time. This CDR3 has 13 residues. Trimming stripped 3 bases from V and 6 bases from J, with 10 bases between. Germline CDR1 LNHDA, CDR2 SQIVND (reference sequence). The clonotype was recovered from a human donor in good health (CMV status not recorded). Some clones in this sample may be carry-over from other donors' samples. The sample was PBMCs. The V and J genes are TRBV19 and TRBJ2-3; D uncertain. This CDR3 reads CASSIPGSDTQYF. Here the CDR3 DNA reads TGTGCCAGTAGTATCCCCGGGTCCGATACGCAGTATTTT.